Below, 21 T cell receptor beta chains from the same sample are listed, as sequenced in a study of cytomegalovirus exposure and HLA in healthy donors. Using immunoSEQ multiplex PCR, the repertoire was profiled, and TCRdb retains in-frame clones only, with some absent. This sample has approximately 180,000 clones; more than 75% occur once, and the top ten carry roughly 1.5%. Sequencing used PBMCs. These receptors originate from a woman in her thirties in good health and CMV-seronegative.

The chain links TRBV5-4 to TRBJ2-5, with D tentatively TRBD1 (7 bases). Germline V gene lookup returns CDR1 SGHNT and CDR2 YYREEE (reference sequence). With 3 bases removed from V and 5 bases from J, the gap between germline ends came to 14 bases. CDR3 size: 14 residues. The CDR3 DNA reads TGTGCCAGCAGCTCCCGGACAGGAGGGGAGACCCAGTACTTC. It translates to CASSSRTGGETQYF.

The chain couples TRBV19 to TRBJ1-2, with TRBD1 matching 8 bases. Trimming took 6 bases from V and 7 from J; bases not matched to a gene: 13. The germline V gene encodes CDR1 LNHDA and CDR2 SQIVND (reference sequence). The CDR3 extends over 15 amino acids. The CDR3 sequence is CASRLASTGVGGYTF. The DNA of the CDR3 is TGTGCCAGTAGACTCGCCTCGACAGGGGTTGGTGGCTACACCTTC.

V gene TRBV5-1 combines with J gene TRBJ1-1; TRBD1 aligns across 10 bases. Unmatched junction bases numbered 3, after V lost 4 bases and J lost 6 bases. The CDR3 runs to 13 residues. Per germline, CDR1 SGHRS and CDR2 YFSETQ. CDR3 region: CASSLGTGAEAFF. In nucleotides, the CDR3 is TGCGCCAGCAGCCTTGGGACAGGGGCTGAAGCTTTCTTT.

This rearrangement joins TRBV4-1 to TRBJ1-5; tentative D call: TRBD1 (6 bases). CDR3 length: 14 residues. Deletions cut 4 bases from V and 4 bases from J, with 11 bases between. Germline assignment: CDR1 MGHRA and CDR2 YSYEKL. CDR3 sequence reads: CASSLLDRNQPQHF. DNA of the CDR3: TGCGCCAGCAGCCTCCTAGACAGGAATCAGCCCCAGCATTTT.

The J gene is TRBJ1-6, the V gene TRBV5-5; 9 nucleotides align to TRBD1. This CDR3 is 15 amino acids long. V lost 0 bases, J lost 5 bases, and 0 bases stayed unmatched. Per germline, CDR1 SGHKS and CDR2 YYEKEE (reference sequence). DNA for the CDR3: TGTGCCAGCAGCTTGGGGGACAGGGATAATTCACCCCTCCACTTT. It is translated as CASSLGDRDNSPLHF.

The chain has TRBV18 and TRBJ2-6, with a tentative D call TRBD2 (6 bases). With 0 bases removed from V and 0 bases from J, the gap between germline ends came to 9 bases. Germline CDR1 KGHSH, CDR2 LQKENI. The CDR3 consists of 17 residues. DNA of the CDR3: TGTGCCAGCTCACCACCACGGGGGTCCTCTGGGGCCAACGTCCTGACTTTC. Translated, it gives CASSPPRGSSGANVLTF.

A few counts support this clone. This chain connects TRBV7-6 to TRBJ2-7; tentatively, D is TRBD2 (6 bases). Germline V gene sequence: CDR1 SGHVS, CDR2 FNYEAQ. The CDR3 has 15 amino acids. With 4 bases removed from V and 5 bases from J, the gap between germline ends came to 18 bases. For the CDR3, the DNA is TGTGCCAGCAGCTCGGGAGTTGACCCCCGGGACGAGCAGTACTTC. Translation gives CASSSGVDPRDEQYF.

The chain joins TRBV4-1 to TRBJ1-2, with D possibly TRBD1 on 6 matching bases. V was clipped by 3 bases and J by 3 bases, with 14 bases between them. The CDR3 has 15 amino acids. Germline lookup yields CDR1 MGHRA and CDR2 YSYEKL. Written as DNA, the CDR3 is TGCGCCAGCAGCCACAGGACAGCTGCATACTATGGCTACACCTTC. Protein: CASSHRTAAYYGYTF.

This CDR3 is CASSLDSAGGPNTDTQYF. In nucleotides, the CDR3 is TGTGCCAGCAGCTTAGACTCAGCGGGGGGCCCTAACACAGATACGCAGTATTTT. The J gene is TRBJ2-3, the V gene TRBV11-2, with 9 bases matching TRBD2. Unmatched junction bases numbered 9, after V lost 0 bases and J lost 2 bases. CDR3 length: 18 amino acids. Germline values: CDR1 SGHAT, CDR2 FQNNGV.

As DNA, the CDR3 is TGTGCCACCAGCAGAGGGAGGTACAACTATGGCTACACCTTC. As protein: CATSRGRYNYGYTF. The chain uses TRBV15 and TRBJ1-2; the D is unclear. Germline V lookup: CDR1 LNHNV, CDR2 YYDKDF (reference sequence). CDR3 length: 14 residues. V was trimmed by 1 base and J by 2 bases, leaving 8 bases between them.

The chain links TRBV9 to TRBJ2-2; D unresolved. CDR3 length equals 13 residues. With 4 bases removed from V and 4 bases from J, the gap between germline ends came to 8 bases. CDR1 and CDR2 from the germline V gene are SGDLS and YYNGEE. CDR3 loop: CASSPLSTGELFF. CDR3 DNA sequence: TGTGCCAGCAGCCCCCTTAGCACCGGGGAGCTGTTTTTT.

The J gene is TRBJ2-6, the V gene TRBV11-2; TRBD1 is a possible D gene (5 bases). The germline CDR1 and CDR2 sequences are SGHAT and FQNNGV. The CDR3 sequence is 17 residues long. With 0 bases removed from V and 3 bases from J, the gap between germline ends came to 12 bases. This CDR3 is CASSLEQGSDGANVLTF. CDR3 nucleotide sequence: TGTGCCAGCAGCTTAGAGCAGGGAAGTGATGGGGCCAACGTCCTGACTTTC.

V usage is TRBV7-9 and J usage is TRBJ2-1, with TRBD2 matching over 14 bases. V shed 5 bases and J 9 bases; nucleotides not matched to a gene: 3. CDR1 and CDR2 (germline): SEHNR, FQNEAQ (reference sequence). The CDR3 has 14 residues. The CDR3 sequence is CASSRTSGGFEQFF. The CDR3 DNA follows: TGTGCCAGCAGCCGGACTAGCGGGGGGTTTGAGCAGTTCTTC.

This clone was observed a single time. The V gene is TRBV18, the J gene TRBJ1-2, with 8 nucleotides matching TRBD1. V was clipped by 0 bases and J by 4 bases; unmatched bases: 10. CDR1 KGHSH and CDR2 LQKENI come from the germline V gene. The CDR3 covers 17 residues. Written as DNA, the CDR3 is TGTGCCAGCTCACCACCTGGGACCCGGGACAGGCCCTATGGCTACACCTTC. Translated, it gives CASSPPGTRDRPYGYTF.

This chain links TRBV7-9 with TRBJ1-6; D might be TRBD1 (6 bases). The CDR3 is made up of 16 amino acids. The germline gives CDR1 SEHNR, CDR2 FQNEAQ (reference sequence). V was clipped by 6 bases and J by 4 bases, with 16 bases between them. The CDR3 sequence is CASRQTGTSYNSPLHF. The CDR3 nucleotides read TGTGCCAGCAGACAAACAGGGACATCTTATAATTCACCCCTCCACTTT.

The chain combines TRBV12-2 with TRBJ1-4. TRBV12-2 is termed a pseudogene. This CDR3 has 15 amino acids. The CDR3 is CASRLPRGGDEKLFF. CDR3 nucleotides: TGTGCAAGTCGCTTACCTCGGGGAGGGGATGAAAAACTGTTTTTT.

The chain has TRBV5-4 and TRBJ2-7; 10 bases line up with TRBD2. Per germline, CDR1 SGHNT and CDR2 YYREEE (reference sequence). The V gene end was trimmed by 0 bases and the J gene end by 5 bases; junction bases not matched to a gene: 8. The CDR3 runs to 16 residues. The CDR3 sequence: CASSLDSGGAFHEQYF. The CDR3 DNA is TGTGCCAGCAGCTTGGACAGCGGGGGGGCTTTCCACGAGCAGTACTTC.

The rearrangement joins TRBV5-6 to TRBJ2-3; tentative D call: TRBD1 (5 bases). Germline loops: CDR1 SGHDT, CDR2 YYEEEE. V lost 3 bases and J lost 5, with 19 bases in between. The CDR3 length is 16 residues. In DNA form, the CDR3 reads TGTGCCAGCAGCTCCGACCTCAGGGATTTAGGAGATACGCAGTATTTT. Its protein product is CASSSDLRDLGDTQYF.

J is TRBJ2-3 and V is TRBV6-6; the match to TRBD1 covers 7 bases. Trimming cost V 4 bases and J 3 bases; bases outside gene matches: 10. This CDR3 comprises 16 residues. Per germline, CDR1 MNHNY and CDR2 SVGAGI (reference sequence). CDR3 region: CASSFLTGDWTDTQYF. The CDR3 nucleotides read TGTGCCAGCAGTTTCCTCACAGGGGATTGGACAGATACGCAGTATTTT.

This chain uses TRBV18 with TRBJ2-5, with TRBD2 identical over 7 bases. Germline V gene sequence: CDR1 KGHSH, CDR2 LQKENI. Trimming took 3 bases from V and 5 from J; bases not matched to a gene: 12. The CDR3 loop spans 16 amino acids. This CDR3 is CASSPSGGRIGETQYF. The CDR3 DNA sequence: TGTGCCAGCTCACCGTCGGGGGGACGTATTGGGGAGACCCAGTACTTC.

The chain recombines TRBV27 with TRBJ2-3; 9 nucleotides line up with TRBD1. The CDR3 extends over 18 amino acids. Germline assignment: CDR1 MNHEY and CDR2 SMNVEV (reference sequence). The trim removed 6 bases at V and 3 bases at J, leaving 16 bases unmatched. The CDR3 sequence is CASSTKRPGQGATDTQYF. CDR3 in DNA: TGTGCCAGCAGCACCAAGCGGCCGGGACAGGGAGCAACAGATACGCAGTATTTT.